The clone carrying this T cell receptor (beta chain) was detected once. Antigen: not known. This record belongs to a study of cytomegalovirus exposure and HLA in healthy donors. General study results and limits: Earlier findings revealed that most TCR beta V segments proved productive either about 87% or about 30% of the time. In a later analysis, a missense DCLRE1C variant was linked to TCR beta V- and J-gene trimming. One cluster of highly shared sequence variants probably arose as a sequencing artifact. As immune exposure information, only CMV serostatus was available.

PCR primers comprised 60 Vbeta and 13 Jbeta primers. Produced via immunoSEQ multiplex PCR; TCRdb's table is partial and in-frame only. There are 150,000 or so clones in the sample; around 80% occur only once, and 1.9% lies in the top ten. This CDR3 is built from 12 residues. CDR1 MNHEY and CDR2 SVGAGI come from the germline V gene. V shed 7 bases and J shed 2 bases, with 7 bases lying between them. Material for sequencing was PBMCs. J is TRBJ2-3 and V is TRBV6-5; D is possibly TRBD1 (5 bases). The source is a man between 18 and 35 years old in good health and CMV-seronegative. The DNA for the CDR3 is TGTGCCAGCAAGACAGACACAGATACGCAGTATTTT. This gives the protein CASKTDTDTQYF.